Each of the 10 T cell receptor beta chains below was sequenced from the same sample in a study of post-analysis software for immune sequencing data. Study-level points and caveats: Patients used a few TRBV segments, including TRBV5-6, TRBV5-1 and TRBV20-1, more often than controls.

Which antigens these TCRs recognize remains unknown. Tagging with unique molecular identifiers was a feature of the TCR beta cDNA libraries. TCRdb re-called the PCR reads with MiXCR, one entry per CDR3 protein. The table lists about 770,000 distinct CDR3 sequences, around 46% of them singletons. Material: blood. The receptors were sampled from a girl aged 10 to 17 with multiple sclerosis.

The chain uses TRBV6-6 and TRBJ2-1; 8 bases match TRBD2. Germline loops: CDR1 MNHNY, CDR2 SVGAGI (reference sequence). Unmatched junction bases numbered 7, after V lost 0 bases and J lost 6 bases. CDR3 length equals 16 residues. The CDR3 DNA sequence: TGTGCCAGCAGTTACTCTAGCGGGAAAGGCGGCAATGAGCAGTTCTTC. It specifies CASSYSSGKGGNEQFF.

The rearrangement uses TRBV12-3 or TRBV12-4 and TRBJ2-7, with a tentative D call TRBD2 (5 bases). The J call may be in error: the DNA end matches TRBJ2-4 better. CDR3 length equals 13 residues. CDR3 sequence: CASAKSGSDIQYF. The CDR3 DNA reads as TGTGCCAGTGCCAAATCGGGGAGTGACATTCAGTACTTC.

This clonotype was detected once. The chain combines TRBV20-1 with TRBJ1-5, with D unresolved. Per the germline V gene, CDR1 is DFQATT and CDR2 is SNEGSKA (reference sequence). The CDR3 is made up of 16 amino acids. Between the trimmed V and J ends, which lost 0 bases and 1 base, there was a span of 13 bases. The CDR3 is CSARDLKGGSNQPQHF. The DNA for the CDR3 is TGCAGTGCTAGAGATTTAAAGGGTGGAAGCAATCAGCCCCAGCATTTT.

The rearrangement links TRBV12-3 or TRBV12-4 to TRBJ1-4; D unresolved. Trimming took off 6 bases at V and 8 bases at J, with 10 bases between the two ends. The CDR3 is made up of 12 amino acids. The CDR3 DNA reads as TGTGCCAGCAGATGGAGGGAGGAAAAACTGTTTTTT. It encodes CASRWREEKLFF.

This clonotype has just a few counts. The chain combines TRBV20-1 with TRBJ2-5; tentative D call: TRBD2 (5 bases). Germline CDR1 and CDR2: DFQATT and SNEGSKA (reference sequence). V lost 4 bases and J lost 1, with 7 bases in between. The CDR3 consists of 12 residues. For the CDR3, the DNA is TGCAGTGCTAAACGGGGCCAAGAGACCCAGTACTTC. Its translation: CSAKRGQETQYF.

The chain joins TRBV27 to TRBJ2-7, with 8 positions matching TRBD2. V dropped 6 bases and J dropped 4; count of bases not matched to a gene: 2. From germline, CDR1 is MNHEY and CDR2 SMNVEV (reference sequence). The length of the CDR3 is 12 residues. In DNA, the CDR3 is TGTGCCAGCAGGACTAGCGTTTACGAGCAGTACTTC. Protein: CASRTSVYEQYF.

The chain joins TRBV11-2 to TRBJ2-7, with D perhaps matching TRBD2 (5 bases). Per the germline V gene, CDR1 is SGHAT and CDR2 is FQNNGV. The CDR3 is 13 residues long. V was shortened by 8 bases and J by 2 bases, with 13 bases between the two germline ends. In DNA form, the CDR3 reads TGTGCCAGCGGCCGGACTGAGACCTACGAGCAGTACTTC. Translated, it gives CASGRTETYEQYF.

This clonotype showed up just a few times. The chain is built from TRBV5-6 and TRBJ2-5; 8 positions agree with TRBD1. The CDR3 has 17 residues. V gave up 1 base and J gave up 5 bases; unmatched junction bases: 13. Germline loops: CDR1 SGHDT, CDR2 YYEEEE. CDR3 coding DNA: TGTGCCAGCAGCTTGCGGATTCAGGCCAGGGGGCATGAGACCCAGTACTTC. It codes for CASSLRIQARGHETQYF.

The V call is TRBV12-3 or TRBV12-4, the J call TRBJ2-1; TRBD2 matches at 9 bases. The CDR3 extends over 16 amino acids. V dropped 4 bases and J dropped 1; count of bases not matched to a gene: 5. The DNA of the CDR3 is TGTGCCAGCAGTTCGCGGACTAGCGAGTCCTACAATGAGCAGTTCTTC. This sequence encodes CASSSRTSESYNEQFF.

The chain has TRBV2 and TRBJ2-3, with a weak D call TRBD1 (5 bases). Germline CDR1 reads SNHLY; CDR2 reads FYNNEI. This CDR3 has 15 amino acids. V lost 6 bases and J 0 bases, leaving 13 bases between the germline ends. CDR3: CASRAGHLSTDTQYF. The CDR3 DNA sequence: TGTGCCAGCAGGGCCGGACACCTAAGCACAGATACGCAGTATTTT.